This T cell receptor beta chain came from a study of early T cells in non-severe SARS-CoV-2 infection. Attachment of unique molecular identifiers was made to individual cDNA molecules. TCRdb fed the 5' RACE reads into MiXCR, producing one record per CDR3 protein. The table lists 65,000 to 70,000 distinct CDR3 sequences, more than 10% of them singletons. Study outcomes and limitations: VDJdb matching favored anti-spike CD8 responses, missing private and CD4 specificities.

As to this clonotype: What it binds is not known.

The specimen was whole blood. The TCR originated in an adult who was a healthcare worker with PCR-confirmed SARS-CoV-2 infection or an uninfected control (not recorded which).

The CDR3: CASSRRTGGTGANVLTF. The CDR3 nucleotides read TGTGCCAGCAGCAGACGGACAGGGGGGACTGGGGCCAACGTCCTGACTTTC. The gene calls are TRBV2 and TRBJ2-6; 10 bases fit TRBD1. J gave up 2 bases and V 6 bases, and 7 bases lay outside the gene matches. The CDR3 is made up of 17 amino acids. Germline values: CDR1 SNHLY, CDR2 FYNNEI.